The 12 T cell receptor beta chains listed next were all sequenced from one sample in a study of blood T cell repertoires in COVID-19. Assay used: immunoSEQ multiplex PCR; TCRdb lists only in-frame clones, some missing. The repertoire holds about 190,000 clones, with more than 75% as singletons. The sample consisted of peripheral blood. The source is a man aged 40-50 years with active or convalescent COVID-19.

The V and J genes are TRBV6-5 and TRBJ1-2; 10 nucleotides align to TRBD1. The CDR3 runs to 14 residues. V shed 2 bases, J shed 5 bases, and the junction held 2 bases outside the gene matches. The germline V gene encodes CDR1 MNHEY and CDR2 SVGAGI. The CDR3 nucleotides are TGTGCCAGCAGTTACCGGGACAGGGGATATGGCTACACCTTC. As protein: CASSYRDRGYGYTF.

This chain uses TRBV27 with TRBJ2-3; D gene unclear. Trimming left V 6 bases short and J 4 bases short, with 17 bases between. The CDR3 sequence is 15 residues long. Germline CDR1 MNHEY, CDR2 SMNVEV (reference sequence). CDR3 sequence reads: CASRFSSWVADTQYF. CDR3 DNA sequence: TGTGCCAGCAGATTTAGCTCTTGGGTTGCAGATACGCAGTATTTT.

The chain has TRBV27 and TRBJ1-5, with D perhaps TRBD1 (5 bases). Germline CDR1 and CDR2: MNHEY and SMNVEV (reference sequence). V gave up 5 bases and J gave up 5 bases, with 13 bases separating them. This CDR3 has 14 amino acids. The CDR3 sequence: CASSADRDYQPQHF. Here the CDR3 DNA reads TGTGCCAGCAGTGCAGACAGAGATTATCAGCCCCAGCATTTT.

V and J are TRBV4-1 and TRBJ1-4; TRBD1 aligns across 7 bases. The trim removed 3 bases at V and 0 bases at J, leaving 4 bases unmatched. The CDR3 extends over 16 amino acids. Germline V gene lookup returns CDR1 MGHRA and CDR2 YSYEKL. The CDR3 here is CASSHSGQATNEKLFF. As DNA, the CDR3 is TGCGCCAGCAGCCATTCCGGACAGGCAACTAATGAAAAACTGTTTTTT.

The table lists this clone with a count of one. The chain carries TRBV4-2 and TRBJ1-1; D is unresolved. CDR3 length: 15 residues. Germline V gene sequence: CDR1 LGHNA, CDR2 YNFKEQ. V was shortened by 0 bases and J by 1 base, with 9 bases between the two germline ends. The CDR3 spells CASSQEIPGNTEAFF. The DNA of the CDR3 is TGTGCCAGCAGCCAAGAGATTCCAGGGAACACTGAAGCTTTCTTT.

The CDR3 protein is CASSWGQGFYGYTF. In DNA form, the CDR3 reads TGTGCCAGCAGCTGGGGACAGGGATTCTATGGCTACACCTTC. The V call is TRBV7-8, the J call TRBJ1-2; 9 bases map to TRBD1. CDR1 and CDR2 from the germline V gene are SGHVS and FQNEAQ. CDR3 size: 14 residues. The junction had 4 bases not matched to a gene; V was cut back by 4 bases and J by 4 bases.

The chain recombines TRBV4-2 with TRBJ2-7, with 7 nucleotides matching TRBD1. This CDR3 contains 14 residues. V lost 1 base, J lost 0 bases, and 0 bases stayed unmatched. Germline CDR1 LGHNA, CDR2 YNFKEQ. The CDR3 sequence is CASSQGDSSYEQYF. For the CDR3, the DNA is TGTGCCAGCAGCCAAGGGGACAGCTCCTACGAGCAGTACTTC.

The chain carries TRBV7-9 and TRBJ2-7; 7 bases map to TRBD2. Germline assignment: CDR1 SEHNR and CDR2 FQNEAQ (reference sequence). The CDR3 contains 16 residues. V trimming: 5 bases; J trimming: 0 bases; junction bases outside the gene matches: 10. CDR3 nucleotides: TGTGCCAGCAGCGGCGGGGGACTACCGAGCTCCTACGAGCAGTACTTC. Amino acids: CASSGGGLPSSYEQYF.

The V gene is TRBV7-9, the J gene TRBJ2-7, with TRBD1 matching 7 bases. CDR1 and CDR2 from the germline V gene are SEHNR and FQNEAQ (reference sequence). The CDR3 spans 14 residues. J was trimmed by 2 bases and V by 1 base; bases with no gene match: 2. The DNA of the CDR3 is TGTGCCAGCAGCTTAGGAACAGGGGCCTACGAGCAGTACTTC. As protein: CASSLGTGAYEQYF.

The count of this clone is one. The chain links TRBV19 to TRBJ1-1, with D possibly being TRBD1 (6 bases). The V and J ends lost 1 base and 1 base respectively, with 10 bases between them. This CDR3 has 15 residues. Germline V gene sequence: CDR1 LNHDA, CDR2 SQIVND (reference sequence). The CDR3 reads CASSIGHRENTEAFF. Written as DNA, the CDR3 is TGTGCCAGTAGTATAGGTCACAGGGAGAACACTGAAGCTTTCTTT.

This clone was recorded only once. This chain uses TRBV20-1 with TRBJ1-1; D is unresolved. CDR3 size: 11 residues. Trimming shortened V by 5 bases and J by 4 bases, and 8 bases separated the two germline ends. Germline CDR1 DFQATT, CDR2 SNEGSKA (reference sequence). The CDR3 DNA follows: TGCAGTGCTTACGGGGTCACTGAAGCTTTCTTT. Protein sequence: CSAYGVTEAFF.

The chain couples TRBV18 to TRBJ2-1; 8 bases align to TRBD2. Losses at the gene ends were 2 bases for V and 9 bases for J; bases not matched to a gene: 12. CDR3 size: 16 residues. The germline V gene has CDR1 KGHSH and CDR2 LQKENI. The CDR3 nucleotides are TGTGCCAGCTCACCAGGACAGTTAAGCGGGAGTAGTGAGCAGTTCTTC. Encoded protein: CASSPGQLSGSSEQFF.